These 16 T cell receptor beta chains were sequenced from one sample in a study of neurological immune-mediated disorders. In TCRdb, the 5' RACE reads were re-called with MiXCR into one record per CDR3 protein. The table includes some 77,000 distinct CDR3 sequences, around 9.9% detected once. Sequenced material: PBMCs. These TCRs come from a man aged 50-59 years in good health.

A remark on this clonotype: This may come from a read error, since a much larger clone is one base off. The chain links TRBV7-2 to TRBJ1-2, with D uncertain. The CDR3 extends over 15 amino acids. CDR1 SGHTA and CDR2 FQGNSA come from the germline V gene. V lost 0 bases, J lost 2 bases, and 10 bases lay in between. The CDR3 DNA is TGTGCCAGCAGCTTAGCGGATGGGCGGAACTATGGCTACACCTTC. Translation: CASSLADGRNYGYTF.

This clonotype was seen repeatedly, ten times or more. CDR3 sequence: CASSKTGVSHEQYF. DNA of the CDR3: TGTGCCAGCAGTAAGACAGGGGTTTCCCACGAGCAGTACTTC. V usage is TRBV12-3 or TRBV12-4 and J usage is TRBJ2-7, with TRBD1 identical over 8 bases. V was pared by 5 bases and J by 5 bases, with 8 bases of the junction left unmatched. The CDR3 covers 14 residues.

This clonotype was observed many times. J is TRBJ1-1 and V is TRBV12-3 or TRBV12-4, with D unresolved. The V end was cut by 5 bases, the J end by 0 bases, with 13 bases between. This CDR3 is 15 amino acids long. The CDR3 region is CASSPGRTMNTEAFF. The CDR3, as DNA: TGTGCCAGCAGTCCCGGACGGACCATGAACACTGAAGCTTTCTTT.

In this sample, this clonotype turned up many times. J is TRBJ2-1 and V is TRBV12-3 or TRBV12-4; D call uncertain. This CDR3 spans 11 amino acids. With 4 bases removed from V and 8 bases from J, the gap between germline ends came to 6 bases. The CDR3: CASSSVDEQFF. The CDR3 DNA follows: TGTGCCAGCAGTTCCGTTGATGAGCAGTTCTTC.

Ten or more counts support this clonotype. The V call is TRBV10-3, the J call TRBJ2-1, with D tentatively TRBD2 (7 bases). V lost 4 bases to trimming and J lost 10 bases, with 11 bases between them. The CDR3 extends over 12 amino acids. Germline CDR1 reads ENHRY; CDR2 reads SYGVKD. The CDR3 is CAISVGGGEQFF. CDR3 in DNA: TGTGCCATCAGTGTAGGGGGGGGAGAGCAGTTCTTC.

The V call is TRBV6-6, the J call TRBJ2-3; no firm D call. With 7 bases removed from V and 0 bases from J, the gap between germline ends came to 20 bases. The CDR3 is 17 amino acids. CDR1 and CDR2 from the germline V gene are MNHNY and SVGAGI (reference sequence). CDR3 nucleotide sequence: TGTGCCAGCACCTCAACCCCTAGTGGTCCTAGCACAGATACGCAGTATTTT. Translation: CASTSTPSGPSTDTQYF.

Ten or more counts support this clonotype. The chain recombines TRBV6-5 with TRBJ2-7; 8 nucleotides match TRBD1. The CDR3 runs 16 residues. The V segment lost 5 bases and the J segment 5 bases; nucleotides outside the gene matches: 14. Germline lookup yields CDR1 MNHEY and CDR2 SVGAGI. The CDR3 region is CASSAQTGVVIHEQYF. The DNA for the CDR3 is TGTGCCAGCAGTGCCCAGACAGGGGTCGTTATCCACGAGCAGTACTTC.

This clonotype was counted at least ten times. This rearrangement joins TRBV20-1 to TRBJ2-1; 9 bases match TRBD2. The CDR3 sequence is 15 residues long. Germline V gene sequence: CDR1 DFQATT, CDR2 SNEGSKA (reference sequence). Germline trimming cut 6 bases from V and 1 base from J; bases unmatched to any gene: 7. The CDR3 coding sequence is TGCAGTGCCCATCGACTAGCGGCATCCTACAATGAGCAGTTCTTC. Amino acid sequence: CSAHRLAASYNEQFF.

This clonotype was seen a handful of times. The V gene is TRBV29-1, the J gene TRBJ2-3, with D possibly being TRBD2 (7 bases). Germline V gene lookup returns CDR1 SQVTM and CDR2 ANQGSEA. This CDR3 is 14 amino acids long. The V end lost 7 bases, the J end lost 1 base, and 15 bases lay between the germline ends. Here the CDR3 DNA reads TGCAGCGGAGGGGGGGCGAGAGGCACAGATACGCAGTATTTT. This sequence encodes CSGGGARGTDTQYF.

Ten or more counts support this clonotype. The chain's CDR3 is CSDRTGGADTQYF. The DNA for the CDR3 is TGCAGCGATCGGACAGGGGGCGCAGATACGCAGTATTTT. The chain has TRBV29-1 and TRBJ2-3; TRBD1 matches at 11 bases. J was trimmed by 4 bases and V by 7 bases; bases with no gene match: 4. The length of the CDR3 is 13 residues. Germline V lookup: CDR1 SQVTM, CDR2 ANQGSEA.

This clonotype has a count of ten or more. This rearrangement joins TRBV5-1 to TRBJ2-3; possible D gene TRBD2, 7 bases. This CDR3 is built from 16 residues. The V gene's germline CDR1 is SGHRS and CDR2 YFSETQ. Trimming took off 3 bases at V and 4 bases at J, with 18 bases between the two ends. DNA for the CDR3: TGCGCCAGCAGCTATGGAGGGGGGGCCGGGGCAGATACGCAGTATTTT. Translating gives CASSYGGGAGADTQYF.

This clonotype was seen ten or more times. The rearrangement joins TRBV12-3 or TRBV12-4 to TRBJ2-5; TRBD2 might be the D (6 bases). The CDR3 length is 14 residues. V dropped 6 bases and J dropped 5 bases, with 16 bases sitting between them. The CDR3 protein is CASSWGGGLETQYF. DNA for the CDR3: TGTGCCAGCAGCTGGGGAGGAGGGTTGGAGACCCAGTACTTC.

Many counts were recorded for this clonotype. The chain's CDR3 is CASSQPGQGRNQPQHF. Here the CDR3 DNA reads TGCGCCAGCAGCCAGCCCGGACAGGGGCGCAATCAGCCCCAGCATTTT. The chain has TRBV4-1 and TRBJ1-5, with 9 bases fitting TRBD1. V gave up 3 bases and J gave up 2 bases; unmatched junction bases: 5. This CDR3 comprises 16 residues. Germline loops: CDR1 MGHRA, CDR2 YSYEKL.

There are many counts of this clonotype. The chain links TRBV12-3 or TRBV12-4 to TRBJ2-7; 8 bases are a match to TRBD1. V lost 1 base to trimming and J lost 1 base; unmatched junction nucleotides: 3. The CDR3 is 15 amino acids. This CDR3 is CASSLDRGESYEQYF. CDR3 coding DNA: TGTGCCAGCAGTTTAGACAGGGGGGAATCCTACGAGCAGTACTTC.

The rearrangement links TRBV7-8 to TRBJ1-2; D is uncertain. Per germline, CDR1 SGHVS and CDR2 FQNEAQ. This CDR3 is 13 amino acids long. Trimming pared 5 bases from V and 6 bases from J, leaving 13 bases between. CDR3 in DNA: TGTGCCAGCAGCCAGGCTTTGGGGAATGGCTACACCTTC. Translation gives CASSQALGNGYTF.

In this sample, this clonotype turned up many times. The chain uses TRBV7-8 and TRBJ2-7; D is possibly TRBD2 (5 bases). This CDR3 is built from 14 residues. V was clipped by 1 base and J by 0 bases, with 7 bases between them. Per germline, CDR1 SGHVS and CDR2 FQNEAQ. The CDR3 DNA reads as TGTGCCAGCAGCTTAGGAGGGCCCTCCTACGAGCAGTACTTC. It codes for CASSLGGPSYEQYF.